A single T cell receptor beta chain is shown here with its context. This specimen comes from a study of blood T cell repertoires in COVID-19. Clinical history as reported by participants underpinned cohort assignment. CDR1 SEHNR and CDR2 FQNEAQ come from the germline V gene (reference sequence). Deletions cut 1 base from V and 1 base from J, with 16 bases between. This CDR3 has 18 amino acids. Produced via immunoSEQ multiplex PCR; TCRdb's table is partial and in-frame only. Among 230,000 or so clones listed, around 90% were seen once. This chain connects TRBV7-9 to TRBJ2-2; D perhaps matches TRBD2 (6 bases). Sequencing was carried out using PBMCs or T cells enriched from blood (not recorded which). The TCR sequence derives from a woman in her twenties or thirties who had recovered from COVID-19. The CDR3 sequence is CASSLVPGLALNTGELFF. CDR3 in DNA: TGTGCCAGCAGCTTAGTTCCCGGCCTAGCGCTGAACACCGGGGAGCTGTTTTTT.